Each of the 26 T cell receptor beta chains below was sequenced from the same sample in a study of cytomegalovirus exposure and HLA in healthy donors. The repertoire was sequenced with immunoSEQ multiplex PCR; TCRdb's copy has only in-frame clones and lacks some. The data show around 350,000 clones, about nine tenths seen once. The specimen was PBMCs. Receptors were obtained from a woman between 18 and 29 years old in good health and CMV-seronegative.

This clone was recorded only once. The chain carries TRBV6-5 and TRBJ2-4; 8 bases align to TRBD2. Trimming removed 0 bases from V and 6 bases from J; junction bases left unmatched: 7. Germline V gene lookup returns CDR1 MNHEY and CDR2 SVGAGI. This CDR3 is built from 16 residues. CDR3 nucleotide sequence: TGTGCCAGCAGTTACTCCCGTCTAGCGGGCGGAAACATTCAGTACTTC. Protein: CASSYSRLAGGNIQYF.

This clone was seen only once. The chain employs TRBV5-4 and TRBJ2-1; 11 positions match TRBD1. The CDR3 spans 16 residues. CDR1 and CDR2 from the germline V gene are SGHNT and YYREEE (reference sequence). V was clipped by 4 bases and J by 9 bases; unmatched bases: 12. In nucleotides, the CDR3 is TGTGCCAGCAGCCCGGCTGGGGACAGGGGGGTGAGTGAGCAGTTCTTC. It translates to CASSPAGDRGVSEQFF.

The chain uses TRBV30 and TRBJ1-5; D is perhaps TRBD1 (6 bases). The CDR3 has 14 residues. Germline CDR1 GTSNPN, CDR2 SVGIG (reference sequence). Trimming left V 1 base short and J 7 bases short, with 14 bases between. CDR3 sequence (DNA): TGTGCCTGGAGTGCAGGACAGTGGGGCCAGCCCCAGCATTTT. This encodes CAWSAGQWGQPQHF.

This clone was detected only a few times. The rearrangement links TRBV7-9 to TRBJ1-2; 9 bases fit TRBD1. The germline V gene encodes CDR1 SEHNR and CDR2 FQNEAQ (reference sequence). CDR3 size: 12 residues. The CDR3, as DNA: TGTGCTAGCGGTGGGACAGGGATTGGCTACACCTTC. Protein product: CASGGTGIGYTF.

The rearrangement joins TRBV28 to TRBJ1-2; 7 bases fit TRBD1. CDR3 size: 13 residues. V gave up 9 bases and J gave up 4 bases; unmatched junction bases: 8. CDR1 is MDHEN, CDR2 SYDVKM, per germline. The chain's CDR3 is CASTRTGPYGYTF. CDR3 sequence (DNA): TGTGCCAGTACAAGGACAGGACCCTATGGCTACACCTTC.

The count of this clone is one. The J gene is TRBJ2-1, the V gene TRBV27; D is unresolved. V was clipped by 5 bases and J by 4 bases, with 3 bases between them. CDR3 size: 11 residues. Germline V gene lookup returns CDR1 MNHEY and CDR2 SMNVEV (reference sequence). The CDR3 coding sequence is TGTGCCAGCAGTCCATACAATGAGCAGTTCTTC. It is translated as CASSPYNEQFF.

The J gene is TRBJ2-1, the V gene TRBV28; TRBD2 matches 7 bases. Germline V gene data show CDR1 as MDHEN and CDR2 as SYDVKM. J lost 7 bases, V lost 2 bases, and 5 bases had no gene match. CDR3 length equals 14 residues. CDR3 nucleotides: TGTGCCAGCAGTTTAACGGGAGGAGGGAATGAGCAGTTCTTC. It is translated as CASSLTGGGNEQFF.

This chain uses TRBV7-9 with TRBJ1-4; TRBD1 matches 11 bases. This CDR3 is 17 amino acids long. From germline, CDR1 is SEHNR and CDR2 FQNEAQ (reference sequence). Germline trimming cut 4 bases from V and 4 bases from J; bases unmatched to any gene: 8. CDR3 region: CASSSTGTGGLNEKLFF. The CDR3 DNA reads TGTGCCAGCAGCTCTACCGGGACAGGGGGTCTTAATGAAAAACTGTTTTTT.

CDR3 residues: CASSSTGGITDTQYF. CDR3 DNA sequence: TGCGCCAGCAGCTCTACAGGGGGGATAACAGATACGCAGTATTTT. The rearrangement links TRBV5-1 to TRBJ2-3, with 8 bases identical to TRBD1. CDR1 and CDR2 (germline): SGHRS, YFSETQ. The V and J ends lost 3 bases and 3 bases, in that order; junction bases with no gene match: 6. The CDR3 consists of 15 residues.

The chain is built from TRBV9 and TRBJ1-4; D call uncertain. Germline V lookup: CDR1 SGDLS, CDR2 YYNGEE. V was shortened by 4 bases and J by 4 bases, with 17 bases between the two germline ends. The CDR3 is 16 residues long. The CDR3 loop reads CASSLRREGLNEKLFF. The CDR3 region has the DNA TGTGCCAGCAGCTTACGAAGGGAGGGCCTTAATGAAAAACTGTTTTTT.

This clone was recorded once. The gene calls are TRBV29-1 and TRBJ2-3; D might be TRBD1 (5 bases). CDR3 size: 15 residues. Germline CDR1 is SQVTM and CDR2 is ANQGSEA. The V end lost 3 bases, the J end lost 2 bases, and 15 bases lay between the germline ends. CDR3 DNA: TGCAGCGTTGATCATCCGGACATCCCCACAGATACGCAGTATTTT. It specifies CSVDHPDIPTDTQYF.

The V gene is TRBV27, the J gene TRBJ1-5, with D possibly matching TRBD1 (6 bases). This CDR3 has 14 residues. Trimming stripped 6 bases from V and 3 bases from J, with 12 bases between. Germline values: CDR1 MNHEY, CDR2 SMNVEV (reference sequence). The DNA of the CDR3 is TGTGCCAGCAGGGACAGCCTAAACAATCAGCCCCAGCATTTT. Protein sequence: CASRDSLNNQPQHF.

The table lists this clone with a count of one. The chain combines TRBV2 with TRBJ1-1; the D gene is possibly TRBD1 (6 bases). CDR3 length: 15 amino acids. Trimming pared 7 bases from V and 0 bases from J, leaving 15 bases between. Germline V gene lookup returns CDR1 SNHLY and CDR2 FYNNEI. The CDR3 coding sequence is TGTGCCAGCATTCTAGGACAGATTTTGAACACTGAAGCTTTCTTT. Translated: CASILGQILNTEAFF.

The chain carries TRBV12-2 and TRBJ2-1; whether TRBD2, the table's D call, matches the DNA was not checked. TRBV12-2 is a known pseudogene. The CDR3 is 14 amino acids. The CDR3 DNA follows: TGTGCAAGCCCGGGACTAGCGGGTTCCAATGAGCAGTTCTTC. It is translated as CASPGLAGSNEQFF.

The chain has TRBV11-2 and TRBJ2-1, with D tentatively TRBD2 (5 bases). From germline, CDR1 is SGHAT and CDR2 FQNNGV. Trimming took off 2 bases at V and 9 bases at J, with 17 bases between the two ends. The CDR3 totals 15 residues. The CDR3 sequence is CASSLLKGEPAEQFF. As DNA, the CDR3 is TGTGCCAGCAGCTTATTAAAGGGAGAACCCGCTGAGCAGTTCTTC.

The V call is TRBV2, the J call TRBJ1-1, with D hard to call. The CDR3 runs to 15 residues. Germline values: CDR1 SNHLY, CDR2 FYNNEI. V lost 3 bases, J lost 1 base, and 12 bases lay in between. CDR3 sequence: CASSDFTYGNTEAFF. The CDR3 DNA reads as TGTGCCAGCAGTGATTTCACGTACGGGAACACTGAAGCTTTCTTT. The full variable domain, in which reference TRBV2 and TRBJ1-1 provide the parts outside the CDR3, is EPEVTQTPSHQVTQMGQEVILRCVPISNHLYFYWYRQILGQKVEFLVSFYNNEISEKSEIFDDQFSVERPDGSNFTLKIRSTKLEDSAMYFCASSDFTYGNTEAFFGQGTRLTVV.

This clone was counted a single time. The J gene is TRBJ2-1, the V gene TRBV4-1; D not certain. Germline CDR1 is MGHRA and CDR2 is YSYEKL. Trimming stripped 7 bases from V and 8 bases from J, with 24 bases between. The CDR3 contains 16 residues. The DNA for the CDR3 is TGCGCCAGCACACACCAATTCTCTATACAGAAGCATGAGCAGTTCTTC. This encodes CASTHQFSIQKHEQFF.

The chain carries TRBV9 and TRBJ1-2, with a possible D match to TRBD1 (5 bases). There are 14 residues in the CDR3. The germline gives CDR1 SGDLS, CDR2 YYNGEE. V gave up 6 bases and J gave up 0 bases, with 12 bases separating them. The CDR3 is CASTPGGANYGYTF. As DNA, the CDR3 is TGTGCCAGCACCCCGGGAGGGGCTAACTATGGCTACACCTTC.

The genes are TRBV4-1 and TRBJ2-7; 10 nucleotides align to TRBD1. The germline CDR1 and CDR2 sequences are MGHRA and YSYEKL. This CDR3 is 15 amino acids long. The J segment lost 2 bases and the V segment lost 0 bases, leaving 1 base of the junction unmatched. CDR3 bases: TGCGCCAGCAGCCAAGAGGGACAGGGGACCTACGAGCAGTACTTC. It specifies CASSQEGQGTYEQYF.

The rearrangement joins TRBV19 to TRBJ2-7; 9 bases fit TRBD2. CDR1 and CDR2 (germline): LNHDA, SQIVND (reference sequence). The CDR3 loop spans 16 amino acids. Germline trimming cut 5 bases from V and 2 bases from J; bases unmatched to any gene: 10. The CDR3: CASSRLAGQSPYEQYF. Here the CDR3 DNA reads TGTGCCAGTAGTCGGCTAGCGGGACAAAGTCCCTACGAGCAGTACTTC.

The chain's CDR3 is CASSLTSGSTDTQYF. As DNA, the CDR3 is TGTGCCAGCAGCTTGACTAGCGGGAGCACAGATACGCAGTATTTT. The gene calls are TRBV5-4 and TRBJ2-3; 9 nucleotides align to TRBD2. Losses at the gene ends were 1 base for V and 0 bases for J; bases not matched to a gene: 0. The germline gives CDR1 SGHNT, CDR2 YYREEE (reference sequence). CDR3 size: 15 residues. The full variable domain, rest sourced from reference TRBV5-4 and TRBJ2-3, is ETGVTQSPTHLIKTRGQQVTLRCSSQSGHNTVSWYQQALGQGPQFIFQYYREEENGRGNFPPRFSGLQFPNYSSELNVNALELDDSALYLCASSLTSGSTDTQYFGPGTRLTVL.

V gene TRBV9 combines with J gene TRBJ1-1; 8 bases match TRBD1. The CDR3 is 15 amino acids. J lost 2 bases, V lost 4 bases, and 7 bases had no gene match. Germline V gene data show CDR1 as SGDLS and CDR2 as YYNGEE. The CDR3 protein is CASSSETGENTEAFF. The CDR3 DNA reads TGTGCCAGCAGCTCGGAGACAGGGGAAAACACTGAAGCTTTCTTT.

The chain couples TRBV10-2 to TRBJ2-5; maybe TRBD1 (6 bases). The CDR3 length is 13 residues. Germline CDR1 WSHSY, CDR2 SAAADI. V lost 5 bases, J lost 5 bases, and 12 bases lay in between. In nucleotides, the CDR3 is TGCGCCAGCAGTACAACAGGGTGGGAGACCCAGTACTTC. The encoded protein is CASSTTGWETQYF.

V gene TRBV18 combines with J gene TRBJ2-1; D remains ambiguous. CDR1 KGHSH and CDR2 LQKENI come from the germline V gene. The CDR3 loop spans 15 amino acids. With 6 bases removed from V and 0 bases from J, the gap between germline ends came to 12 bases. Here the CDR3 reads CASSLGDISYNEQFF. The DNA for the CDR3 is TGTGCCAGCTCCCTCGGAGATATCTCCTACAATGAGCAGTTCTTC.

The chain is built from TRBV6-1 and TRBJ1-4, with D maybe TRBD1 (5 bases). This CDR3 has 15 residues. CDR1 and CDR2 from the germline V gene are MNHNS and SASEGT. Between the trimmed V and J ends, which lost 8 bases and 0 bases, there was a span of 13 bases. The CDR3 DNA reads TGTGCCAGCTCCAAAGAAGGGGCAACTAATGAAAAACTGTTTTTT. Amino acids: CASSKEGATNEKLFF.

The V call is TRBV29-1, the J call TRBJ2-2; perhaps TRBD2 as D (5 bases). The length of the CDR3 is 15 residues. Germline V gene sequence: CDR1 SQVTM, CDR2 ANQGSEA. The ends were cut back, 2 bases at V and 2 bases at J, with 12 bases in the middle. The CDR3 DNA is TGCAGCGTTGAACCAGCGGAGCCCAACACCGGGGAGCTGTTTTTT. This gives the protein CSVEPAEPNTGELFF.